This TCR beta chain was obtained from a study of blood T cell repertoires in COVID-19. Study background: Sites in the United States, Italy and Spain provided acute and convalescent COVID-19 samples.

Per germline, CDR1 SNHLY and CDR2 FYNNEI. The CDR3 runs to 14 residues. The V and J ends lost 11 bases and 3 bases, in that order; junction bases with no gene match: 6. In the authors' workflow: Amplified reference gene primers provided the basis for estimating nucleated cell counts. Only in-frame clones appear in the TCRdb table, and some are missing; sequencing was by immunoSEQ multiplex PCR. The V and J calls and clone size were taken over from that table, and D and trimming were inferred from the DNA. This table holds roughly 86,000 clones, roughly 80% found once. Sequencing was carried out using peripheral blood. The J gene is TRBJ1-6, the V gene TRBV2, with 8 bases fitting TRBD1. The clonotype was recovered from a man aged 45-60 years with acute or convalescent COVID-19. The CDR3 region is CAGGGQDYNSPLHF. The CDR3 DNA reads TGTGCCGGGGGGGGACAGGACTATAATTCACCCCTCCACTTT.